The present T cell receptor beta chain was sequenced within a study of metastatic and nonmetastatic thyroid tumors. At the level of the study: Repertoire comparisons spanned blood and tumor or nodule tissue from malignant and benign thyroid patients.

Per the original data handling: Clinicopathological groups differed in CDR3, with these differences serving to build a distant-metastasis classifier for papillary thyroid cancer. TCRdb re-analyzed the PCR reads using MiXCR. In this record, the V and J calls reflect TCRdb's handling and not the investigators' own analysis. The sample holds about 20,000 clones, about 17% seen once. This clone has a count of ten or more. What it binds is unknown. Whole-study results and caveats: Reports indicated that malignant thyroid tumors showed significantly higher TCR beta diversity than benign nodules did, in blood and tumor.

All patients reached thyroid surgery having received no treatment beforehand. The source is a male donor with papillary thyroid cancer or a benign thyroid nodule (not recorded which). Some clones in this sample may be carry-over from other donors' samples. The sequenced sample was adjacent normal tissue.

CDR3 loop: CASSLGNRVDEQFF. The CDR3 bases are TGTGCCAGCAGCTTAGGGAATCGCGTCGATGAGCAGTTCTTC. V and J are TRBV7-2 and TRBJ2-1; D uncertain. This CDR3 is built from 14 residues. The germline CDR1 and CDR2 sequences are SGHTA and FQGNSA. Trimming shortened V by 1 base and J by 8 bases, and 12 bases separated the two germline ends.